This T cell receptor (beta chain) was found in a study of T cells in women clearing cervical HPV infection (dated by TCRdb to 2017 to 2018). Background on the whole study: The cases were 25 women with histologically confirmed HPV16-related CIN3 or worse, and 2 of those women had invasive cancers. The controls were about two dozen women whose single incident HPV16 infection cleared within 12 months with no development of precancer or cancer. Blood from cases was collected at the visit where the lesion was first found, while blood from controls was collected once the infection could no longer be detected. For cases, a median interval of approximately 150 days, with an interquartile range of roughly 85 to 220 days, was observed between lesion detection and blood sampling. HLA typing was available for only a few women, so HLA type could not be excluded as a confounder. This exploratory proof-of-principle case-control study, nested within the Guanacaste HPV Natural History Study in Costa Rica, compared TCR repertoires among women with different cervical HPV16 outcomes. Cases and controls were matched on age within five years and on year of sample collection. Cases had a median age of about 34 years compared with 38 to 40 for controls, and baseline characteristics showed no significant differences between the groups. In the parent cohort, approximately 9,400 women aged 18 or older were enrolled in Guanacaste, Costa Rica, during about 1993 to 1994 and were followed for seven years. Five blinded duplicates per group were added as quality controls, giving around 60 samples: 50 or so participants and some ten replicates. Study-wide findings and limitations: TRBV6-7 relative abundance was lower in cases than in controls (around 0.11% versus 0.15%; Bonferroni P = 0.0008). Random forest classifiers that combined richness and V gene abundances separated cases from controls with an estimated AUC of 0.83. Significantly higher TCR repertoire richness was observed in CIN3+ cases than in controls across sequencing depths, whereas no difference in evenness was found. The cross-sectional design could not show whether associations preceded infection or resulted from it; effector/memory subsets and HPV-specific T cells were not isolated. Because T-cell numbers per sample were unknown, differences in richness could reflect varying T-cell content rather than repertoire biology.

TCR beta CDR3 regions were amplified by multiplex PCR from an average of about 1,100 ng genomic DNA per sample using the immunoSEQ assay. To correct primer bias, the assay used a complete synthetic TCR repertoire to set an amplification baseline. The amplicons were sequenced using the Illumina platform. Per the original workflow: Sequences were error-corrected by clustering with frequency ratios and a modified nearest-neighbor algorithm, then analyzed in the immunoSEQ Analyzer with IMGT gene definitions. At each rarefaction depth, TCR richness and evenness were averaged across 20 rarefaction repeats, and any sample with fewer sequences than the depth was left out. Relative abundances of V, D and J genes were compared between groups using Wilcoxon rank sum tests, with FDR correction applied. In the blinded duplicates, the intraclass correlation was 90% to 97% for TCR richness and averaged 76.4% across 65 to 85 gene segments. What TCRdb holds here is the immuneACCESS table cut down to in-frame rearrangements. Part of the clones is not present; checked against another copy, under half of the missing clones reflect an unresolved V gene, and the others are unexplained. The DNA was the basis for D and trimming; V, J and clone size are from that table. The record for this sample contains about 20,000 clones. Together, the top ten hold about 5% of the sample.

In regard to this clone: Its cognate antigen has yet to be identified. From the germline J gene comes the end of the CDR3, since the read stops 3 residues before it.

Every participant had a single incident cervical HPV16 infection, and women with prevalent HPV16 infections were excluded. Cervical HPV DNA was detected with MY09/MY11 PCR, and genotyping was done by dot-blot hybridization. About 15 mL of heparinized blood were centrifuged, and the buffy coat was aliquoted, frozen at -30°C, then stored at -80°C. QIAGEN kits were used to extract genomic DNA from buffy coat specimens. Trimming costs V 3 bases and J 2 bases, and their ends lie 12 bases apart. CDR3 length: 15 amino acids, cysteine to phenylalanine. The CDR3 was read in part: 36 bases, with the frame set at base 1. CDR1 and CDR2, looked up from the germline V gene (reference sequence), are SEHNR and FQNEAQ.

Rearrangement joined TRBV7-9 to TRBJ2-3; possibly the D gene is TRBD1, per 6 matching bases. The receptor was derived from a woman between 18 and 75 years old with a cervical HPV16 infection that either progressed to CIN3+ or cleared (not recorded which). The sequencing input was blood buffy coat. The CDR3 protein is CASSLWQGNTDTQYF. The CDR3 bases that were read are TGTGCCAGCAGCTTGTGGCAGGGGAACACAGATACG.